This TCR beta chain was found in a study of blood T cell repertoires in COVID-19. Background on the study: The United States, Italy and Spain were the sources of the acute and convalescent COVID-19 samples.

The CDR3 has 14 residues. V gave up 6 bases and J gave up 6 bases, with 15 bases separating them. CDR1 is MNHNY, CDR2 SVGAGI, per germline (reference sequence). In the original analysis: The assay estimated nucleated cells by amplifying reference gene primers. TCRdb's table, derived via immunoSEQ multiplex PCR, lists solely in-frame clones and lacks some. The DNA was the basis for D and trimming; V, J and clone size are from that table. The profile shows 200,000 or so clones, 88% of them singletons. The age range of participants was about 18 to 90 years, with residence in more than 20 US areas. The sequenced sample was PBMCs or T cells enriched from blood (not recorded which). The receptor comes from a woman in her 40s with acute COVID-19. The rearrangement uses TRBV6-6 and TRBJ2-1, with D perhaps matching TRBD2 (6 bases). The CDR3 bases are TGTGCCAGCAGGCGGGGAGCTAGCGCCAATGAGCAGTTCTTC. Amino acids: CASRRGASANEQFF.